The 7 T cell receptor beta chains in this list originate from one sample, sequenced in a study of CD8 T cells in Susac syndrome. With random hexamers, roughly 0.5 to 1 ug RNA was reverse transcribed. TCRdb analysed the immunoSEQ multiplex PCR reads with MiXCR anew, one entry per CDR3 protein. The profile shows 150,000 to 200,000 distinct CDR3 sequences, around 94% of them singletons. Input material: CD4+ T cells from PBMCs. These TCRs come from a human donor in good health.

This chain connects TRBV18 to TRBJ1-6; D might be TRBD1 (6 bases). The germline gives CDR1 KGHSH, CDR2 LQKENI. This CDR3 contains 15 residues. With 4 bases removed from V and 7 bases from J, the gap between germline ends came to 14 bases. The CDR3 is CASSRVGQNNSPLHF. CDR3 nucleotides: TGTGCCAGCTCACGGGTCGGACAGAACAATTCACCCCTCCACTTT.

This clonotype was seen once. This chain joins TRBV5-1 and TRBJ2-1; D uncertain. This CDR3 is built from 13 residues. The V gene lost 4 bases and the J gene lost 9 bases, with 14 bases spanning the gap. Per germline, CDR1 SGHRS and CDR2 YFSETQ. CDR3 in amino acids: CASSISLGGEQFF. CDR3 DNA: TGCGCCAGCAGCATCTCCCTAGGTGGTGAGCAGTTCTTC.

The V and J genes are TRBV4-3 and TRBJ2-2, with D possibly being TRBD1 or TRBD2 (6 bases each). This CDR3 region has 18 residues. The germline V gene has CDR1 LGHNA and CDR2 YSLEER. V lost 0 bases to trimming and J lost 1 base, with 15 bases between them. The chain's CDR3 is CASSQDIAGHVNTGELFF. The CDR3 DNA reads TGCGCCAGCAGCCAAGATATTGCGGGACACGTGAACACCGGGGAGCTGTTTTTT.

CDR3 amino acids: CASSISQGAPEAFF. In DNA form, the CDR3 reads TGCGCCAGCAGCATATCCCAGGGGGCACCTGAAGCTTTCTTT. This sequence joins TRBV5-1 and TRBJ1-1; TRBD1 agrees at 8 bases. The V gene end was trimmed by 4 bases and the J gene end by 6 bases; junction bases not matched to a gene: 8. Germline lookup yields CDR1 SGHRS and CDR2 YFSETQ. The CDR3 runs to 14 residues.

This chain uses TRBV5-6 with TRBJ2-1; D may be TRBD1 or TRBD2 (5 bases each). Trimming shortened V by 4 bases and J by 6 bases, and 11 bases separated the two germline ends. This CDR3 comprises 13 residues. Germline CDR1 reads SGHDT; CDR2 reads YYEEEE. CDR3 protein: CASSRGSVNEQFF. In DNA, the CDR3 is TGTGCCAGCAGCCGGGGCAGCGTCAATGAGCAGTTCTTC.

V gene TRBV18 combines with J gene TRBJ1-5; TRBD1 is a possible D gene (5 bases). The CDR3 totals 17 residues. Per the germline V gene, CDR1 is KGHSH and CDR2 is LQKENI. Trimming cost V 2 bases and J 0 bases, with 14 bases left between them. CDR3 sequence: CASSPSGTSNSNQPQHF. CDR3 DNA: TGTGCCAGCTCACCATCAGGGACCAGTAATAGCAATCAGCCCCAGCATTTT.

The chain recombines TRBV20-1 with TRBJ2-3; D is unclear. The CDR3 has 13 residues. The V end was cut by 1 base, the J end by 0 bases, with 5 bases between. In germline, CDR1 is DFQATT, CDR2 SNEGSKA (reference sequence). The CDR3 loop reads CSARVTSTDTQYF. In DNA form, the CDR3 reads TGCAGTGCTAGAGTGACCAGCACAGATACGCAGTATTTT.